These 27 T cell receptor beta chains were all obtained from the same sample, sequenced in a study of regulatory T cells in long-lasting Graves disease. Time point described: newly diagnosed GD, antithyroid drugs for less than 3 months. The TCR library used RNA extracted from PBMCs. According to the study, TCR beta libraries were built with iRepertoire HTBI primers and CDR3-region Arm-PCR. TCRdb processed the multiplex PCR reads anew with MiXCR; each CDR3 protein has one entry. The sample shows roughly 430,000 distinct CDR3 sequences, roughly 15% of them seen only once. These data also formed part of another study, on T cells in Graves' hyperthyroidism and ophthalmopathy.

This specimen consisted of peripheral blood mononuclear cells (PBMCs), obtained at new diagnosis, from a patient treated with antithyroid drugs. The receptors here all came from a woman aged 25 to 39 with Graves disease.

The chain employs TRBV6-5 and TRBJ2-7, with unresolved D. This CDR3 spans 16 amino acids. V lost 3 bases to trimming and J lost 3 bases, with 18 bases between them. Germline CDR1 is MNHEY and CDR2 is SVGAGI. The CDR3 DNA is TGTGCCAGCAGTTATCGGATGGGGTCAGACGGCTACGAGCAGTACTTC. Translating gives CASSYRMGSDGYEQYF.

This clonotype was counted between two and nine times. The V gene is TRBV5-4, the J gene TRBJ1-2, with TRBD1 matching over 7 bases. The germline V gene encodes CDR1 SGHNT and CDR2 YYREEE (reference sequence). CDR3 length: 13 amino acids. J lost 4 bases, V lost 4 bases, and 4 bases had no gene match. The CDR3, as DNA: TGTGCCAGCAGCACGGGACAGTTCTATGGCTACACCTTC. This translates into CASSTGQFYGYTF. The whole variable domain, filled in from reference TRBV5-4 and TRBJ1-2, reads ETGVTQSPTHLIKTRGQQVTLRCSSQSGHNTVSWYQQALGQGPQFIFQYYREEENGRGNFPPRFSGLQFPNYSSELNVNALELDDSALYLCASSTGQFYGYTFGSGTRLTVV.

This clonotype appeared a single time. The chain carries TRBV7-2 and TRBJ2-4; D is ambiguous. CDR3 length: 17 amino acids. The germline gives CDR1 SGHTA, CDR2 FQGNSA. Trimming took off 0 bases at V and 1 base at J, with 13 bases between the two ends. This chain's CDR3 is CASSLAQIAQAKNIQYF. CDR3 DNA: TGTGCCAGCAGCTTAGCGCAAATTGCCCAGGCCAAAAACATTCAGTACTTC.

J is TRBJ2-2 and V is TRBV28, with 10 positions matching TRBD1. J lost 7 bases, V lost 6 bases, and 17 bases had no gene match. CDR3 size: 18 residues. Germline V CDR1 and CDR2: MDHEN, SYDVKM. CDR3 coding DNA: TGTGCCAGCAGCTCCGGGACAGGGGCCCCGAGGATGAGCGGGGAGCTGTTTTTT. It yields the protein CASSSGTGAPRMSGELFF.

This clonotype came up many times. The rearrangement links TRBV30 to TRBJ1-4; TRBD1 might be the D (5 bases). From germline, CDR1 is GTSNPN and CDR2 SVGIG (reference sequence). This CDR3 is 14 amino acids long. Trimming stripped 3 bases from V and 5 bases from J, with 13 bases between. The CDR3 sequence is CAWRSGAGNEKLFF. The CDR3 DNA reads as TGTGCCTGGAGGAGCGGGGCAGGGAATGAAAAACTGTTTTTT.

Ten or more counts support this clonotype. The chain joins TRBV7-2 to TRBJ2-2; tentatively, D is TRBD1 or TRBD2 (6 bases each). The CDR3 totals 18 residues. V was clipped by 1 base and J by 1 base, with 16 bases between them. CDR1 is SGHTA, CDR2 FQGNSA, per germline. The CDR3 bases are TGTGCCAGCAGCTTAGATGTTTGGGCGGGACAGAACACCGGGGAGCTGTTTTTT. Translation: CASSLDVWAGQNTGELFF.

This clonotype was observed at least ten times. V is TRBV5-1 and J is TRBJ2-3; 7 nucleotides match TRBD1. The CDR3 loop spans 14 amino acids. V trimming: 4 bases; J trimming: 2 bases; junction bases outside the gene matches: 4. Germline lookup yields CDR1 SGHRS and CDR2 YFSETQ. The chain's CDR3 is CASSRQGVTDTQYF. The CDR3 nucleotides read TGCGCCAGCAGCAGACAGGGTGTCACAGATACGCAGTATTTT.

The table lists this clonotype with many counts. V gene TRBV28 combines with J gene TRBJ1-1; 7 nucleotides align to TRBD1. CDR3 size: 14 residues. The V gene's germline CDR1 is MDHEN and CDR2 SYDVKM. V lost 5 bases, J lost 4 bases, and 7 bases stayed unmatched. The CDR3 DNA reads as TGTGCCAGCAGTCTCCGACAGGGTCCCACTGAAGCTTTCTTT. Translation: CASSLRQGPTEAFF.

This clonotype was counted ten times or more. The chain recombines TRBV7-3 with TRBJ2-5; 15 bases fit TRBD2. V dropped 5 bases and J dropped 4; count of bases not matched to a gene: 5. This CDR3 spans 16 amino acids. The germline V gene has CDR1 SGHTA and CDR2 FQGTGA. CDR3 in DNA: TGTGCCAGCAGCACATGGACTAGCGGGAGGGCAGAGACCCAGTACTTC. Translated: CASSTWTSGRAETQYF.

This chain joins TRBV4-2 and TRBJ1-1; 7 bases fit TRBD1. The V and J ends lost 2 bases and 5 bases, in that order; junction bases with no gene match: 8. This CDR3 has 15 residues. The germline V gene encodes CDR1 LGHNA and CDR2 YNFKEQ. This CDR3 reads CASSQTDQQGTEAFF. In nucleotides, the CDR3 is TGTGCCAGCAGCCAAACCGATCAACAGGGGACTGAAGCTTTCTTT.

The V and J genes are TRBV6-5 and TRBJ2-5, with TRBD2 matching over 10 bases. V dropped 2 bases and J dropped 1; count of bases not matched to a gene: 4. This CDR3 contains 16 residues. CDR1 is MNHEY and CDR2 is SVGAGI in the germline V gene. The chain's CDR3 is CASSYGGLAAQETQYF. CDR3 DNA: TGTGCCAGCAGTTACGGTGGACTAGCGGCCCAAGAGACCCAGTACTTC.

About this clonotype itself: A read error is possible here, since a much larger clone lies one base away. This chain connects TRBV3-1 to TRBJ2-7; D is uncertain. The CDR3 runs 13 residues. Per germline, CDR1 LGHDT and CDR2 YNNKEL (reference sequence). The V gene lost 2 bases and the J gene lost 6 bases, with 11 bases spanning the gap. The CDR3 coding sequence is TGTGCCAGCAGCCAAACAGCTAGTGGCGAGCAGTACTTC. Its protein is CASSQTASGEQYF.

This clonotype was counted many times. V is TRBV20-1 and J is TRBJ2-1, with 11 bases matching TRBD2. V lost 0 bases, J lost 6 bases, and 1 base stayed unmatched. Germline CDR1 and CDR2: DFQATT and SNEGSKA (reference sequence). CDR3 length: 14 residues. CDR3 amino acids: CSARDTSGSNEQFF. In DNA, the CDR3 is TGCAGTGCTAGAGACACTAGCGGGAGCAATGAGCAGTTCTTC.

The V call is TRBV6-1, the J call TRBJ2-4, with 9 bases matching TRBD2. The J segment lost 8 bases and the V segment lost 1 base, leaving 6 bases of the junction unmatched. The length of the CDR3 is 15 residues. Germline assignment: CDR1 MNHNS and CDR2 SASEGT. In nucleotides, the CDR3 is TGTGCCAGCAGTGAAGGGACTAGCGATTTTGACATTCAGTACTTC. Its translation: CASSEGTSDFDIQYF.

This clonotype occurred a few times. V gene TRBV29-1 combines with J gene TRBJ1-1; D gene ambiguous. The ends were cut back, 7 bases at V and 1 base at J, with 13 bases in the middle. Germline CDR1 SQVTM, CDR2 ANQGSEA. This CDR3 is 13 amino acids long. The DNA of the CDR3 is TGCAGCGCCATAGGGTTCAGGAACACTGAAGCTTTCTTT. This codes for CSAIGFRNTEAFF.

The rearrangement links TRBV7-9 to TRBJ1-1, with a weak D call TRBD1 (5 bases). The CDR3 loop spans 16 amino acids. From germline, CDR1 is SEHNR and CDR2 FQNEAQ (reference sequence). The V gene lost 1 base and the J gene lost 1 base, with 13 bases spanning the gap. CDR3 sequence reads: CASSLEEGGENTEAFF. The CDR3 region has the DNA TGTGCCAGCAGCTTAGAGGAGGGAGGGGAGAACACTGAAGCTTTCTTT. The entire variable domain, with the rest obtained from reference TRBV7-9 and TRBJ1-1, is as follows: DTGVSQNPRHKITKRGQNVTFRCDPISEHNRLYWYRQTLGQGPEFLTYFQNEAQLEKSRLLSDRFSAERPKGSFSTLEIQRTEQGDSAMYLCASSLEEGGENTEAFFGQGTRLTVV.

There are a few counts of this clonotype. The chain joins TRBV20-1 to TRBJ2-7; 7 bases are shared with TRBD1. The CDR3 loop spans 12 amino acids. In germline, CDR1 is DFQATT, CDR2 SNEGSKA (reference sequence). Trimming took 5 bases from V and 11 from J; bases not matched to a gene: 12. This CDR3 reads CSASILQGSKYF. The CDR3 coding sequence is TGCAGTGCTTCCATCTTACAGGGGAGCAAGTACTTC.

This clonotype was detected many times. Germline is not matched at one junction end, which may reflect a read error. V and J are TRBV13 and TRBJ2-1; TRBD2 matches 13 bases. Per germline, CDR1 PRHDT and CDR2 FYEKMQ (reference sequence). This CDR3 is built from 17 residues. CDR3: CASSSRTSGSSHNEQFF. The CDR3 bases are TGTGCCAGCAGCTCCAGGACTAGCGGGAGCTCCCACAATGAGCAGTTCTTC.

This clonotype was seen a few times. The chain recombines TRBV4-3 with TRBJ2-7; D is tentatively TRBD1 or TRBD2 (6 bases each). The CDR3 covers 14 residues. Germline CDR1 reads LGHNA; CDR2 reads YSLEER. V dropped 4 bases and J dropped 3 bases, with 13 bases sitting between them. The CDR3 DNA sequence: TGCGCCAGCAGCCGGAGACAGGACTACTACGAGCAGTACTTC. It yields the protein CASSRRQDYYEQYF.

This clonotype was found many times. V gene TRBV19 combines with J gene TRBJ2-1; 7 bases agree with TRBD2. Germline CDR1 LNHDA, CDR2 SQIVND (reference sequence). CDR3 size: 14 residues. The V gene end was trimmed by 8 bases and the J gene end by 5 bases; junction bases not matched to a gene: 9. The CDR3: CASHRDYLNNEQFF. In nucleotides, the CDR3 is TGTGCCAGTCACCGGGACTACCTTAACAATGAGCAGTTCTTC.

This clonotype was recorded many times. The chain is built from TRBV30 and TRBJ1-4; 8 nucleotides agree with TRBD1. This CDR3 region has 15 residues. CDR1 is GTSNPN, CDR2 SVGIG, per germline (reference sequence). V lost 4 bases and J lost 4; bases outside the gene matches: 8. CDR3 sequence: CAWKHRQGLNEKLFF. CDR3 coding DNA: TGTGCCTGGAAGCACAGACAGGGGCTTAATGAAAAACTGTTTTTT.

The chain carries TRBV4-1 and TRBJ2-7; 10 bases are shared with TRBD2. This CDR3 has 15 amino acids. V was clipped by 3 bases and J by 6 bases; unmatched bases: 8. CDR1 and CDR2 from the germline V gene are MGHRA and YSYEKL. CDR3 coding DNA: TGCGCCAGCAGCCATCCCAGCGGGAGGGGTTTCGAGCAGTACTTC. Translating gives CASSHPSGRGFEQYF.

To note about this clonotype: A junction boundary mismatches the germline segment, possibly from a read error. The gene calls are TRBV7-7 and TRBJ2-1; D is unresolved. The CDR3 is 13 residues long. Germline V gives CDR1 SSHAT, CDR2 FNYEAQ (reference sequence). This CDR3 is CASSWIFSGEQFF. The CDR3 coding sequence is TGTGCTAGCAGCTGGATATTTTCGGGTGAGCAGTTCTTC.

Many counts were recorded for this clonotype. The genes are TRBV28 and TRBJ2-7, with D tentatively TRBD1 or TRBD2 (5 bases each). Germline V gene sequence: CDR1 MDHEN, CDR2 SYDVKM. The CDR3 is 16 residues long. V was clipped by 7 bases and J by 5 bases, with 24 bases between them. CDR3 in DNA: TGTGCCAGCAATCCCCCGCGCAGGGACGGGCGGAACGAGCAGTACTTC. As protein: CASNPPRRDGRNEQYF.

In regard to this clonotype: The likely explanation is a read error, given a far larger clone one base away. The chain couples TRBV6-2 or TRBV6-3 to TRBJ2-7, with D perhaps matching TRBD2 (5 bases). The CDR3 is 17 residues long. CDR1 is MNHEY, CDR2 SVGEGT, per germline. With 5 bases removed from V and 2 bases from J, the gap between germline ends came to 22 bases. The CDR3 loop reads CASSRGVGRTTTYEQYF. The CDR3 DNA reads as TGTGCCAGCAGTCGGGGTGTGGGCAGGACCACGACCTACGAGCAGTACTTC.

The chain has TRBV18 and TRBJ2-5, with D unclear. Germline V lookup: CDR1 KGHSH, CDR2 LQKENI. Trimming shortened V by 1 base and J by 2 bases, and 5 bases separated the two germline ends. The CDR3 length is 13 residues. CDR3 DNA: TGTGCCAGCTCACCACGTAGTCAAGAGACCCAGTACTTC. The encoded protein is CASSPRSQETQYF.

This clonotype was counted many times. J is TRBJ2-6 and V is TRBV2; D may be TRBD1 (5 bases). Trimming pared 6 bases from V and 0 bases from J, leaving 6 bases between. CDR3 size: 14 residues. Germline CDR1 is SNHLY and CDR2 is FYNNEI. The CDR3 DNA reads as TGTGCCAGCAGAAGGGGCTCTGGGGCCAACGTCCTGACTTTC. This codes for CASRRGSGANVLTF. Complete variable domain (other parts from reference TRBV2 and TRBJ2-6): EPEVTQTPSHQVTQMGQEVILRCVPISNHLYFYWYRQILGQKVEFLVSFYNNEISEKSEIFDDQFSVERPDGSNFTLKIRSTKLEDSAMYFCASRRGSGANVLTFGAGSRLTVL.